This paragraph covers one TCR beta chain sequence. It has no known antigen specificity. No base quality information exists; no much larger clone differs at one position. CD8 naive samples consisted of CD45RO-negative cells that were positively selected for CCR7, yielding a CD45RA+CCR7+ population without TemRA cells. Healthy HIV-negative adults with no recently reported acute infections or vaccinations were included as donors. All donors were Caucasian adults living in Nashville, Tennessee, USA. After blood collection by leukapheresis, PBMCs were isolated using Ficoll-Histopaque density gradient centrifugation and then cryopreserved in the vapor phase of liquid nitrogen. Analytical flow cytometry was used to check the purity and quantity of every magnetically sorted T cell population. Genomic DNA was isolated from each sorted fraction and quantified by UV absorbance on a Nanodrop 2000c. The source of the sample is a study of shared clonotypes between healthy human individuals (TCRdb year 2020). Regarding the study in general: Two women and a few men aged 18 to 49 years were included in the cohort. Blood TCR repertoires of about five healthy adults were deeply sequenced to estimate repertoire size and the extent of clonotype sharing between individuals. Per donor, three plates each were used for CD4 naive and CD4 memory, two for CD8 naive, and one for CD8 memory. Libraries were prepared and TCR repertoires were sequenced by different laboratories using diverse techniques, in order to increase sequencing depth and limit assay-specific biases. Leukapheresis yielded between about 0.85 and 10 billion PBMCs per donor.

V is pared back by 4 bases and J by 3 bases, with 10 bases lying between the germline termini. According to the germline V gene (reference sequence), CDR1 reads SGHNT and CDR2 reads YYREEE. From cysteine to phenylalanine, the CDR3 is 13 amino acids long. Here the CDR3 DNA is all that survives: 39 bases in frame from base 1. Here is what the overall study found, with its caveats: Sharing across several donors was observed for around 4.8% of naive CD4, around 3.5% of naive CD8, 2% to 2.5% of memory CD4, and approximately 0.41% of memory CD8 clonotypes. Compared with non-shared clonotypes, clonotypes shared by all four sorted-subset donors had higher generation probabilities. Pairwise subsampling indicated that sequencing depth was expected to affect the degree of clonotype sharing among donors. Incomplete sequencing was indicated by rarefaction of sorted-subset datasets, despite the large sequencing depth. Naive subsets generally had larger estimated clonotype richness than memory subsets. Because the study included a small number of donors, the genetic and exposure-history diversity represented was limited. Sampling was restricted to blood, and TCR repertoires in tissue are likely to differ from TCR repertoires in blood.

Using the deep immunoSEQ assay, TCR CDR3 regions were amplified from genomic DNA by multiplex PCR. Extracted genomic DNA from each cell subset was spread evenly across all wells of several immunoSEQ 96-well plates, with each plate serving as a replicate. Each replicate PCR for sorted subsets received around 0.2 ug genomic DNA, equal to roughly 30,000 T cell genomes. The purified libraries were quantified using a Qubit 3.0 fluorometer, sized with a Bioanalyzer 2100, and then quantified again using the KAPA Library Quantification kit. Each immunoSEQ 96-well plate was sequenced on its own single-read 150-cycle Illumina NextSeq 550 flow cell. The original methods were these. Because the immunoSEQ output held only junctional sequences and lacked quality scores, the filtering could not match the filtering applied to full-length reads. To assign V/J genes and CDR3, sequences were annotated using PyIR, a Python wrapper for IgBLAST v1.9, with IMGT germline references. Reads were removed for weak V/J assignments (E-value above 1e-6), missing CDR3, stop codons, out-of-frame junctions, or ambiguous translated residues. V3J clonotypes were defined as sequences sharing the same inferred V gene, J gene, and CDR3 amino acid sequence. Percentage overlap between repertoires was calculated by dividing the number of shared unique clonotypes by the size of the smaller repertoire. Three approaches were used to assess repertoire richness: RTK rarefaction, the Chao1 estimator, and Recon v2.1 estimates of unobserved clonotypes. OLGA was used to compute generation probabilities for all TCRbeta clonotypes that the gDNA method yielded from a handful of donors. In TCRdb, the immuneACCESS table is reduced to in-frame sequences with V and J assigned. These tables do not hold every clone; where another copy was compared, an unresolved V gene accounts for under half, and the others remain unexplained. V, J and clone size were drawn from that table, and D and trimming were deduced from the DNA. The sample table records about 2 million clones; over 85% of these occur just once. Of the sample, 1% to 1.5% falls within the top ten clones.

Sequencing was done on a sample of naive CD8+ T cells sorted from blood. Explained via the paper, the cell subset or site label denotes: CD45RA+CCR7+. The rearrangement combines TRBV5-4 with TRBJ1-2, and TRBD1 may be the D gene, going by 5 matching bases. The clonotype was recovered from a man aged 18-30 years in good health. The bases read TGTGCCAGCAGCCAGGACACCGACTATGGCTACACCTTC. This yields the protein CASSQDTDYGYTF.